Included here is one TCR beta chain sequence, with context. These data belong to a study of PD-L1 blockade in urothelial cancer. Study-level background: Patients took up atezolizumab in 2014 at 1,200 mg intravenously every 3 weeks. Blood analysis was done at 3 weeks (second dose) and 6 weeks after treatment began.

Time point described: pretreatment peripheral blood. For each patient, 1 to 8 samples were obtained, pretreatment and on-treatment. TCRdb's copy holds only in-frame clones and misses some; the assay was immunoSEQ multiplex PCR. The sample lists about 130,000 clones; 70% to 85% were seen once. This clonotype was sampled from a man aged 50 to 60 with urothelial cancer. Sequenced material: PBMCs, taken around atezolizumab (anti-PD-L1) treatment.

The CDR3 DNA reads as TGCGCCAGCAGCCCATTGACGAGCGGGATAAACAATGAGCAGTTCTTC. The encoded protein is CASSPLTSGINNEQFF. V usage is TRBV5-1 and J usage is TRBJ2-1; 7 bases match TRBD2. This CDR3 is 16 amino acids long. CDR1 is SGHRS, CDR2 YFSETQ, per germline. Trimming removed 4 bases from V and 5 bases from J; junction bases left unmatched: 12.